The following is a T cell receptor (beta chain) sequence with its context. This clonotype was seen more than once but under ten times. It lacks a known antigen. No per-base quality is available; no much larger clone lies one base away. Sequencing took place on an Illumina HiSeq 2500. Quantitative 5'-RACE with molecular barcodes was used to prepare TCR beta libraries. The source study handled its data this way. To identify disease-linked TCR variants, a new computational method was used, one built on a probabilistic model of VDJ rearrangement. The public reads were reanalyzed by TCRdb: fastp trimming at Q25, MiXCR alignment, in-frame beta chains only. A single entry per CDR3 protein holds the most common genes and DNA from its merged rows. The V and J calls were determined by TCRdb, not by the authors. This sample has under 300,000 distinct CDR3 sequences in its table, and roughly 18% of those were observed once. More than 25% of the sample comes from the top ten.

The data belong to a study of CD8 T cells in ankylosing spondylitis (dated by TCRdb to about 2017). About the investigation overall: T cell receptor beta repertoires were profiled in healthy donors and ankylosing spondylitis patients so that disease-linked TCR variants could be found. Samples of peripheral blood were taken, and for ankylosing spondylitis patients, synovial fluid was collected as well. In total, the full study cohort was made up of some 110 healthy donors and 25 ankylosing spondylitis patients.

General study outcomes and caveats: A TCR beta motif made up of several highly homologous amino acid variants appeared to be characteristic of blood from ankylosing spondylitis patients. Significant enrichment of the disease-linked clones was reported in matched synovial fluid samples from ankylosing spondylitis patients. A CD8+ phenotype was shown by the disease-linked clones, which were found at relatively low frequencies in peripheral blood. Some motif variants were previously reported in synovial fluid and blood of reactive arthritis patients, suggesting common disease-initiation mechanisms.

V and J lose 5 bases and 2 bases, and a span of 8 bases separates them. The cysteine opens and the phenylalanine closes a CDR3 of 12 amino acids. Only CDR3 DNA remains: 36 bases, in frame from the first base. CDR1 and CDR2, looked up from the germline V gene, are SQVTM and ANQGSEA. This TCR was recovered from a male donor with ankylosing spondylitis or in good health (not recorded which). Input material: blood, either unsorted or a sorted T cell fraction (not recorded which). The chain is made from TRBV29-1 and TRBJ2-3, with the D segment identity uncertain. Here is the DNA: TGCAGCGTTCAACAATCCACAGATACGCAGTATTTT. Translated, it reads CSVQQSTDTQYF.